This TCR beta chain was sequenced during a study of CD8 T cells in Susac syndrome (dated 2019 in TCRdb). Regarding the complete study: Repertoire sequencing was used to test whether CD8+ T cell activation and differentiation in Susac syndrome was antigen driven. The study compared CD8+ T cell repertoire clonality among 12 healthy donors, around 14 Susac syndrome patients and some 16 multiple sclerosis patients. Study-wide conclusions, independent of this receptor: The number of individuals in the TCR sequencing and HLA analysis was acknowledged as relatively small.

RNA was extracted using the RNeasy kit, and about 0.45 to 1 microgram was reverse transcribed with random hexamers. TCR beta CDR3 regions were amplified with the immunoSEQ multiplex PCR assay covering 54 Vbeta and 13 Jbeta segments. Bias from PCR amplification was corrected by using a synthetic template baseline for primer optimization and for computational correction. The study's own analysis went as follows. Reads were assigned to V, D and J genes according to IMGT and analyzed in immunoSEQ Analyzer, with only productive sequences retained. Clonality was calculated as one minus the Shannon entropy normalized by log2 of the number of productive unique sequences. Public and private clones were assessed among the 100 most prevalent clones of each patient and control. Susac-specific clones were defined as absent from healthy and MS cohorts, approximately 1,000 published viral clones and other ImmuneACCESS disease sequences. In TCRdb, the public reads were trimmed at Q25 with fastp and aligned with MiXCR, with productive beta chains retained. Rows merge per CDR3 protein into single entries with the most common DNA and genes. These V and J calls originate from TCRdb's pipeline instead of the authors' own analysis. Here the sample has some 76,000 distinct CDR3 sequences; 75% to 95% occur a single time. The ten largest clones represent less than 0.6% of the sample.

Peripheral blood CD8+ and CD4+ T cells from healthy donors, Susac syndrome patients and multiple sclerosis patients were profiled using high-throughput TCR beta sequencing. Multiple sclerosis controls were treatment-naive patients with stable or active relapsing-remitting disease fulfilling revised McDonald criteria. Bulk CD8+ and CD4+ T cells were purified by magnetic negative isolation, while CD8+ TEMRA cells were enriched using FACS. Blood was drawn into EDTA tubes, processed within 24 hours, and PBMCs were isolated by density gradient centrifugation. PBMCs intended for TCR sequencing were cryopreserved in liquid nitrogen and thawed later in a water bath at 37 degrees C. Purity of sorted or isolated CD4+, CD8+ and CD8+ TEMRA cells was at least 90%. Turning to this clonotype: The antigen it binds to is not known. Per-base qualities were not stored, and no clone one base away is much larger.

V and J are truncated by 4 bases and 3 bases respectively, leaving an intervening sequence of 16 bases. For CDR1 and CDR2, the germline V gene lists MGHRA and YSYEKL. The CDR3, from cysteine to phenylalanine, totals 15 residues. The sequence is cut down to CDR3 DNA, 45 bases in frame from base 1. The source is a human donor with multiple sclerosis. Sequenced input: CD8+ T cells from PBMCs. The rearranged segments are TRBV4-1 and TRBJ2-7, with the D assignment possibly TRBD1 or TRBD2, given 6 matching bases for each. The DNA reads TGCGCCAGCAGCCTTCAGGCGGGACAAGGCTACGAGCAGTACTTC. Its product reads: CASSLQAGQGYEQYF.